The TCR beta chain under discussion was sequenced for a study of beta chain features in type 1 diabetes. Study summary: In age, gender and cell yields, patients were similar to healthy donors. Study-wide results and limits: Equally in patients and controls, PCR might preferentially amplify shorter templates.

Per germline, CDR1 SGDLS and CDR2 YYNGEE. V trimming: 4 bases; J trimming: 9 bases; junction bases outside the gene matches: 7. The CDR3 runs to 14 residues. This clone has a handful of counts. Its antigen remains unidentified. The whole isolated RNA underwent reverse transcription, so sequencing captured expressed TCRB transcripts. Produced via immunoSEQ multiplex PCR; TCRdb's table is partial and in-frame only. The table records about 320,000 clones, around 15% of them present only once. Sampling consisted of one heparinised blood draw per donor, averaging about 116 mL. The sequence was collected from a young man in good health. Material: central memory CD4+ T cells from blood. The V gene is TRBV9, the J gene TRBJ2-1, with 10 bases lining up with TRBD2. CDR3 in amino acids: CASSSVAGGSEQFF. The CDR3 nucleotides read TGTGCCAGCAGCTCGGTAGCGGGAGGTTCTGAGCAGTTCTTC.